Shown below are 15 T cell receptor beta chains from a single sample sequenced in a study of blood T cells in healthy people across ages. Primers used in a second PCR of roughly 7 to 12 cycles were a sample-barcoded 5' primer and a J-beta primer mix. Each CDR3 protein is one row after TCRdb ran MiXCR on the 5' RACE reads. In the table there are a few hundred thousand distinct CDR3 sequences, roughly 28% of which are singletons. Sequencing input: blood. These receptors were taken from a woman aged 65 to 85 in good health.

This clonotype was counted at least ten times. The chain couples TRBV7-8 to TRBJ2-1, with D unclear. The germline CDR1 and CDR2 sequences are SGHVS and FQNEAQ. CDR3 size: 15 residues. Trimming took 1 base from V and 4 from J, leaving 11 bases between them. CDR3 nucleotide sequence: TGTGCCAGCAGCTTAGGCCTAGATAGTTACAATGAGCAGTTCTTC. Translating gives CASSLGLDSYNEQFF.

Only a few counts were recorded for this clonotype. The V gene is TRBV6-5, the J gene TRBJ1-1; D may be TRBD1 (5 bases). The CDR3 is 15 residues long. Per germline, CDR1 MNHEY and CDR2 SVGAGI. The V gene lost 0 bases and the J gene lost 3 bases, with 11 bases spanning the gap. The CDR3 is CASSYSQGRDTEAFF. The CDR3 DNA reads TGTGCCAGCAGTTACTCTCAGGGTAGGGACACTGAAGCTTTCTTT.

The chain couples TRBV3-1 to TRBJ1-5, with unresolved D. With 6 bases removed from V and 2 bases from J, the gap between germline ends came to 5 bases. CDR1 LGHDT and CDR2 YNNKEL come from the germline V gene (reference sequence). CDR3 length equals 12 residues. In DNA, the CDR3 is TGTGCCAGCAGGGATGGCAATCAGCCCCAGCATTTT. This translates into CASRDGNQPQHF.

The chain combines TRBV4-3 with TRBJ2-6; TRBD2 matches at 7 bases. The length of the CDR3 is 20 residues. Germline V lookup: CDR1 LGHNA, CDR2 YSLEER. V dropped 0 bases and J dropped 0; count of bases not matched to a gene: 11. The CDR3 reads CASSQEYWGGRDSGANVLTF. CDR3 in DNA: TGCGCCAGCAGCCAAGAATATTGGGGGGGACGCGACTCTGGGGCCAACGTCCTGACTTTC.

The CDR3 loop reads CASSPSAAETYEQYF. The CDR3 nucleotides read TGTGCCAGCAGCCCGTCCGCGGCAGAAACCTACGAGCAGTACTTC. The J gene is TRBJ2-5, the V gene TRBV7-6; no reliable D call. The J call may not be correct, given that the DNA end is closer to TRBJ2-7. CDR3 length equals 15 residues. From germline, CDR1 is SGHVS and CDR2 FNYEAQ.

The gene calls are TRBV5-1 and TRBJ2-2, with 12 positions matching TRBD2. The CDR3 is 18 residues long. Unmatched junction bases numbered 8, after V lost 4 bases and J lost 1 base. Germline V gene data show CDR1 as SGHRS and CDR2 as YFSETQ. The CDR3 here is CASSKDPTSGGNTGELFF. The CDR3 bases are TGCGCCAGCAGCAAGGATCCGACTAGCGGGGGGAACACCGGGGAGCTGTTTTTT.

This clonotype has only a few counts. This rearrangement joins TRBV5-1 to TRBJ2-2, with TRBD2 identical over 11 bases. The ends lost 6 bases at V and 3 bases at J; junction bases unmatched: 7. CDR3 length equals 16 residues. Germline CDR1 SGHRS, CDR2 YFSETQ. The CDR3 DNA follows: TGCGCCAGCACCCCTTATAGCGGGGGGGACACCGGGGAGCTGTTTTTT. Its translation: CASTPYSGGDTGELFF.

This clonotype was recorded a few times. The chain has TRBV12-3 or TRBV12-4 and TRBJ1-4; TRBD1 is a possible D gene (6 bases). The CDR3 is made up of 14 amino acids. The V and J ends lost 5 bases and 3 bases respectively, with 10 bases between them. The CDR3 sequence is CASSLRTANEKLFF. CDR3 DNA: TGTGCCAGCAGTCTCCGGACAGCTAATGAAAAACTGTTTTTT.

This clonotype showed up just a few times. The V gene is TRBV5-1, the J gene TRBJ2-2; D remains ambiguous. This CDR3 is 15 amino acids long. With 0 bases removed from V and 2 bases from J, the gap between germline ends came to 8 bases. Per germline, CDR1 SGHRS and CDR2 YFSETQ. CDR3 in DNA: TGCGCCAGCAGCTTGGCTGCTACCAACACCGGGGAGCTGTTTTTT. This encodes CASSLAATNTGELFF.

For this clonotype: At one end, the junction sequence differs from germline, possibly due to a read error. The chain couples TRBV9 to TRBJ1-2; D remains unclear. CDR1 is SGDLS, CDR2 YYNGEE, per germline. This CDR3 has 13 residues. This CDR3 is CASSARTRYGYTF. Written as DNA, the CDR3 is TGTGCCAGTAGCGCCCGGACCCGTTATGGCTACACCTTC.

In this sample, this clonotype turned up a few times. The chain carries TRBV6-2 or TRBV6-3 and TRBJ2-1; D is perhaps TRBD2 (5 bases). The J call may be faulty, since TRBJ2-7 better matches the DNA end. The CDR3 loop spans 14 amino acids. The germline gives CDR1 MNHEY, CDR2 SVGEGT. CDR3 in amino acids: CASRRHGLSYEQYF. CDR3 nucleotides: TGTGCCAGCAGAAGACATGGACTGAGCTACGAGCAGTACTTC.

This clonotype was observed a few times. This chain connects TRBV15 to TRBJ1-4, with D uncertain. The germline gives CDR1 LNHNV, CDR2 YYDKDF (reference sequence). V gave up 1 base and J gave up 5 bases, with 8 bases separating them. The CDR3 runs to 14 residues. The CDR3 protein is CATSRGGFNEKLFF. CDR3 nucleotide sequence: TGTGCCACCAGCAGAGGAGGGTTCAATGAAAAACTGTTTTTT.

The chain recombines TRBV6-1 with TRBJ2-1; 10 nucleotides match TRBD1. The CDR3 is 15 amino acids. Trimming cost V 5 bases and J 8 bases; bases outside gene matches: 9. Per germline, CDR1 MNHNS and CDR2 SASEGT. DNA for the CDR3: TGTGCCAGCAGTAGACAGGGGGCTGAGTTCGATGAGCAGTTCTTC. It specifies CASSRQGAEFDEQFF.

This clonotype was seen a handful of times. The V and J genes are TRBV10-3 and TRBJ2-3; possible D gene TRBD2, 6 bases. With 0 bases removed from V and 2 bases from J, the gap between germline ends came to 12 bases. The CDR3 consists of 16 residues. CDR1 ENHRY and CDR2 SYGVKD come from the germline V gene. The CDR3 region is CAISESNGGSTDTQYF. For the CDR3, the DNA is TGTGCCATCAGTGAGTCTAACGGGGGTTCCACAGATACGCAGTATTTT.

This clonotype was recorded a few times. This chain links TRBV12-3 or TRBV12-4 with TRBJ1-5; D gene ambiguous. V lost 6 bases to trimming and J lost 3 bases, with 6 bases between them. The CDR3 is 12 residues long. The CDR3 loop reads CASSEPNQPQHF. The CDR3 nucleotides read TGTGCCAGCAGCGAGCCCAATCAGCCCCAGCATTTT.